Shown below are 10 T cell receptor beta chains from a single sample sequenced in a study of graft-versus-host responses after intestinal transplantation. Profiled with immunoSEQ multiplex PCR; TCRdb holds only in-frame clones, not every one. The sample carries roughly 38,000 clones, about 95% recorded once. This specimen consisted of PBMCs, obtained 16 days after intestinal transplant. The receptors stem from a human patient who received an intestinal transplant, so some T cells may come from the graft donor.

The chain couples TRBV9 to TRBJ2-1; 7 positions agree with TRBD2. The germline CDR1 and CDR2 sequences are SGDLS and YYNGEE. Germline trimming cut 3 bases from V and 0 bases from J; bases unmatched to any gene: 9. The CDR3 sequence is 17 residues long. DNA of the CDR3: TGTGCCAGCAGCGCAACGTCTAGCGGCCCCTCCTACAATGAGCAGTTCTTC. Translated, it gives CASSATSSGPSYNEQFF.

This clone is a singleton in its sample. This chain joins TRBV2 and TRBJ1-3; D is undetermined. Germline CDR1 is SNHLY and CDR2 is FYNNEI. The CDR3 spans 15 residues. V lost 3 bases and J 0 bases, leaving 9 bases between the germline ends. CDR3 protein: CASSDGRDSGNTIYF. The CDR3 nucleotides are TGTGCCAGCAGTGACGGACGGGACTCTGGAAACACCATATATTTT.

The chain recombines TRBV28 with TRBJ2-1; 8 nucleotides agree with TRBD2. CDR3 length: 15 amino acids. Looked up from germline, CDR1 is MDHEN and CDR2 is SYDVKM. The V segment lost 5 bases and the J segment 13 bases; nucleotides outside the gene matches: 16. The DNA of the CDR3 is TGTGCCAGCAGTCCGGGTCTAGCTGGCCGGGAGGGCCAGTTCTTC. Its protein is CASSPGLAGREGQFF.

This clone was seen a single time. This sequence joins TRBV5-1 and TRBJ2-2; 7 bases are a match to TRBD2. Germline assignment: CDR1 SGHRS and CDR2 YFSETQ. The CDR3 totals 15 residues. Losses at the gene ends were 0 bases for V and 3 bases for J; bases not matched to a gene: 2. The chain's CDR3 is CASSLAGGYTGELFF. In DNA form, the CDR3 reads TGCGCCAGCAGCTTGGCGGGGGGTTACACCGGGGAGCTGTTTTTT.

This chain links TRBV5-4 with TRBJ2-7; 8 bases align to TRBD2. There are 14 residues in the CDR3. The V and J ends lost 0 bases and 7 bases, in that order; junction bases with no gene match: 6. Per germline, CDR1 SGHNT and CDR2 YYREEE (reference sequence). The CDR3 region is CASSLAGGPGEQYF. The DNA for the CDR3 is TGTGCCAGCAGCTTGGCGGGAGGGCCCGGGGAGCAGTACTTC.

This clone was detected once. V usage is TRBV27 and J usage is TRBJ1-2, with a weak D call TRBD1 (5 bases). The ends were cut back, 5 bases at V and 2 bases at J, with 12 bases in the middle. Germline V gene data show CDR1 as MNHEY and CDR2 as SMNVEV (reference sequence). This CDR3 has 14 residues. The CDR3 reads CASSIFGGNYGYTF. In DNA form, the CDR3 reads TGTGCCAGCAGTATATTCGGGGGGAACTATGGCTACACCTTC.

CDR3 protein: CASSLAWESYNEQFF. The CDR3 region has the DNA TGTGCCAGCAGCTTGGCTTGGGAAAGCTACAATGAGCAGTTCTTC. This sequence joins TRBV13 and TRBJ2-1; no clear D. The CDR3 totals 15 residues. CDR1 PRHDT and CDR2 FYEKMQ come from the germline V gene (reference sequence). Deletions cut 3 bases from V and 3 bases from J, with 12 bases between.

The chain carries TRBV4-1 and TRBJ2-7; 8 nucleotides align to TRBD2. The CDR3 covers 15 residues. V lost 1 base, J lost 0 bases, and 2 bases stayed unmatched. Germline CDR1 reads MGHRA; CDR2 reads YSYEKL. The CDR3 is CASSQGTSSSYEQYF. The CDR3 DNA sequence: TGCGCCAGCAGCCAAGGGACTAGCAGCTCCTACGAGCAGTACTTC.

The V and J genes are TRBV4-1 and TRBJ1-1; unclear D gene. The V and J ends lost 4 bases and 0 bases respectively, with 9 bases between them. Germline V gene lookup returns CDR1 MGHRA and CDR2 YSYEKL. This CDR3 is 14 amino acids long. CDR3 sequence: CASSPRDLNTEAFF. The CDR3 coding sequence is TGCGCCAGCAGCCCCAGAGATTTGAACACTGAAGCTTTCTTT.

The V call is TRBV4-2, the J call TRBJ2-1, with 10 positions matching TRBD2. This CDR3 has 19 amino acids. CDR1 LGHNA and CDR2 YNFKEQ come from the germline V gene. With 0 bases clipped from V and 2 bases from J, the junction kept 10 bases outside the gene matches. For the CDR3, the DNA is TGTGCCAGCAGCCAAGATACGGCTAGCGGGAGATGGGCCTACAATGAGCAGTTCTTC. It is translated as CASSQDTASGRWAYNEQFF.